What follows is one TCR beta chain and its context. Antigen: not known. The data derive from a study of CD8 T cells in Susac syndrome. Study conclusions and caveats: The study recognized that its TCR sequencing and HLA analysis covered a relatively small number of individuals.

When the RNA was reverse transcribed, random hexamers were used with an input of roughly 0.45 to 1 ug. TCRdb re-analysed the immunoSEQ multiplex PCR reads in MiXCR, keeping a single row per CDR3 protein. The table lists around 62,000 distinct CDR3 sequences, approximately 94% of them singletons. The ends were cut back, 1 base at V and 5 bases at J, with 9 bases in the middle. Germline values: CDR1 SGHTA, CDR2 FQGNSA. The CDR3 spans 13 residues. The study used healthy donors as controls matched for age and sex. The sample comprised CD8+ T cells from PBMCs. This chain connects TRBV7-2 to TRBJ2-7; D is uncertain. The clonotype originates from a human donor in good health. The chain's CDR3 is CASSLVWTDEQYF. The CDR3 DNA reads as TGTGCCAGCAGCTTAGTCTGGACCGACGAGCAGTACTTC. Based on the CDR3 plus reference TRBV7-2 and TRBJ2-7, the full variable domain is GAGVSQSPSNKVTEKGKDVELRCDPISGHTALYWYRQSLGQGLEFLIYFQGNSAPDKSGLPSDRFSAERTGGSVSTLTIQRTQQEDSAVYLCASSLVWTDEQYFGPGTRLTVT.